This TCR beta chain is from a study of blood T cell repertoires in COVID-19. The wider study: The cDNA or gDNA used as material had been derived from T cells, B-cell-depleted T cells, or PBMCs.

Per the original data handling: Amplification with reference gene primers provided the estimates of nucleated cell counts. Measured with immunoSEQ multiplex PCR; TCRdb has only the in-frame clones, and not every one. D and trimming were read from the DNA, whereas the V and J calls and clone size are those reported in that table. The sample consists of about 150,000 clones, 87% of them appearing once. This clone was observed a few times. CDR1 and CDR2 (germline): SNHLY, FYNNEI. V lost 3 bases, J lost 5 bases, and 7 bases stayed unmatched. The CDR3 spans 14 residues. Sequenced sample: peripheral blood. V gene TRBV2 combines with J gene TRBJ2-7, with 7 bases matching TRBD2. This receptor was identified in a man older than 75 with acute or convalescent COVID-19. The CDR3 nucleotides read TGTGCCAGCAGTGAGACTAGCCAAGCCAACGAGCAGTACTTC. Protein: CASSETSQANEQYF.